The 14 T cell receptor beta chains reported below all come from one sample, sequenced in a study of blood T cell repertoires in COVID-19. Generated by immunoSEQ multiplex PCR, the TCRdb table keeps only in-frame clones and is missing some. The sample records under 250,000 clones, nearly 90% being singletons. Sequenced input: peripheral blood. These receptors all come from a man in his late teens or twenties with active or convalescent COVID-19.

The CDR3 reads CASGGVRTGIYEQYF. The CDR3 DNA sequence: TGTGCCAGTGGGGGGGTTCGGACAGGGATTTACGAGCAGTACTTC. The chain carries TRBV19 and TRBJ2-7; weak D call: TRBD1 (8 bases). CDR3 size: 15 residues. Germline V gives CDR1 LNHDA, CDR2 SQIVND (reference sequence). Trimming removed 8 bases from V and 4 bases from J, with 21 bases in between.

The chain employs TRBV19 and TRBJ2-2; TRBD1 is a possible D gene (6 bases). Deletions cut 1 base from V and 5 bases from J, with 8 bases between. This CDR3 spans 14 amino acids. Per germline, CDR1 LNHDA and CDR2 SQIVND (reference sequence). The CDR3 region has the DNA TGTGCCAGTAGTATAGTGAGGGGGACCGGGGAGCTGTTTTTT. Its protein product is CASSIVRGTGELFF.

The rearrangement links TRBV29-1 to TRBJ2-5, with 8 bases lining up with TRBD1. This CDR3 comprises 13 residues. The germline V gene encodes CDR1 SQVTM and CDR2 ANQGSEA. J was trimmed by 4 bases and V by 5 bases; bases with no gene match: 6. The CDR3 protein is CSVHQGAGETQYF. In DNA, the CDR3 is TGCAGCGTTCACCAGGGGGCTGGAGAGACCCAGTACTTC.

The chain links TRBV28 to TRBJ2-3; 13 bases match TRBD2. The CDR3 has 19 residues. Germline CDR1 is MDHEN and CDR2 is SYDVKM. With 8 bases clipped from V and 0 bases from J, the junction kept 14 bases outside the gene matches. The CDR3 region has the DNA TGTGCCAGCGCCCTTTCTCCGGGACTAGCGGGAAATAGCACAGATACGCAGTATTTT. It translates to CASALSPGLAGNSTDTQYF. Full variable domain (rest looked up from reference TRBV28 and TRBJ2-3): DVKVTQSSRYLVKRTGEKVFLECVQDMDHENMFWYRQDPGLGLRLIYFSYDVKMKEKGDIPEGYSVSREKKERFSLILESASTNQTSMYLCASALSPGLAGNSTDTQYFGPGTRLTVL.

This chain uses TRBV19 with TRBJ2-1; D is possibly TRBD1 (6 bases). Germline lookup yields CDR1 LNHDA and CDR2 SQIVND (reference sequence). Trimming pared 5 bases from V and 0 bases from J, leaving 11 bases between. This CDR3 comprises 15 residues. DNA for the CDR3: TGTGCCAGTAGTCCCGACAGGAGCTCCTACAATGAGCAGTTCTTC. It translates to CASSPDRSSYNEQFF.

The V call is TRBV12-3 or TRBV12-4, the J call TRBJ1-2; maybe TRBD1 (5 bases). The CDR3 has 13 amino acids. Trimming took off 5 bases at V and 7 bases at J, with 14 bases between the two ends. The CDR3 protein is CASSRGIRSGYTF. CDR3 DNA: TGTGCCAGCAGTCGGGGGATTCGGAGTGGCTACACCTTC.

This chain links TRBV27 with TRBJ2-7; TRBD2 aligns across 9 bases. The CDR3 totals 15 residues. V shed 5 bases, J shed 3 bases, and the junction held 8 bases outside the gene matches. Germline values: CDR1 MNHEY, CDR2 SMNVEV (reference sequence). Written as DNA, the CDR3 is TGTGCCAGCAGTAGTGGGCTAGCGGGAAGCTACGAGCAGTACTTC. This gives the protein CASSSGLAGSYEQYF.

The chain has TRBV30 and TRBJ2-3; 9 nucleotides agree with TRBD1. CDR3 size: 14 residues. V lost 3 bases and J lost 4; bases outside the gene matches: 5. Germline assignment: CDR1 GTSNPN and CDR2 SVGIG (reference sequence). Written as DNA, the CDR3 is TGTGCCTGGAGAGGACAGGGGCGGGCAGATACGCAGTATTTT. Its translation is CAWRGQGRADTQYF.

V usage is TRBV6-5 and J usage is TRBJ2-1; D may be TRBD2 (6 bases). Germline V CDR1 and CDR2: MNHEY, SVGAGI. The ends were cut back, 2 bases at V and 10 bases at J, with 15 bases in the middle. The CDR3 extends over 14 amino acids. DNA for the CDR3: TGTGCCAGCAGTTACGGCGGGACTGTATCCGAGCAGTTCTTC. Amino acids: CASSYGGTVSEQFF.

The chain recombines TRBV12-3 or TRBV12-4 with TRBJ1-2; possibly TRBD1 for D (5 bases). The CDR3 has 13 residues. V was cut by 5 bases and J by 2 bases, with 9 bases left in between. In nucleotides, the CDR3 is TGTGCCAGCAGTCTACAGGAGAACTATGGCTACACCTTC. Protein sequence: CASSLQENYGYTF.

The chain joins TRBV13 to TRBJ2-5, with 8 positions matching TRBD2. The V and J ends lost 5 bases and 13 bases, in that order; junction bases with no gene match: 12. The germline V gene encodes CDR1 PRHDT and CDR2 FYEKMQ (reference sequence). The CDR3 runs 13 residues. As DNA, the CDR3 is TGTGCCAGCAGCCTTAGCGGGGCGGCGTCAGGGTACTTC. It yields the protein CASSLSGAASGYF.

V and J are TRBV10-1 and TRBJ2-7; D perhaps matches TRBD1 (5 bases). Germline CDR1 reads WNHNN; CDR2 reads SYGVQD (reference sequence). The CDR3 is 12 residues long. V was clipped by 6 bases and J by 2 bases, with 8 bases between them. The CDR3 reads CASRQGTYEQYF. Here the CDR3 DNA reads TGCGCCAGCAGGCAGGGTACCTACGAGCAGTACTTC.

The CDR3 spells CASSPMTSRSQGALDGYTF. CDR3 sequence (DNA): TGTGCCAGCTCACCGATGACTTCTCGCTCACAGGGGGCACTGGATGGCTACACCTTC. The genes are TRBV18 and TRBJ1-2; 9 bases are a match to TRBD1. The CDR3 spans 19 residues. CDR1 and CDR2 from the germline V gene are KGHSH and LQKENI. The V segment lost 3 bases and the J segment 6 bases; nucleotides outside the gene matches: 20.

This chain joins TRBV4-2 and TRBJ1-2, with TRBD1 as a possible D gene (5 bases). The V gene's germline CDR1 is LGHNA and CDR2 YNFKEQ. This CDR3 region has 15 residues. Trimming removed 0 bases at V and 2 bases at J, with 10 bases between. CDR3 nucleotides: TGTGCCAGCAGCCAAGAACAGGAGACCAACTATGGCTACACCTTC. Translation gives CASSQEQETNYGYTF.